The 20 T cell receptor beta chains given below trace back to one sample, sequenced in a study of blood T cell repertoires in COVID-19. The protocol was immunoSEQ multiplex PCR, while the TCRdb copy is restricted to in-frame clones and leaves out a portion. The table records more than 200,000 clones, roughly nine tenths of them present only once. Sequenced input: peripheral blood. The receptors were gathered from a woman in her fifties or sixties with acute or convalescent COVID-19.

The chain links TRBV9 to TRBJ1-6, with D perhaps TRBD1 (6 bases). The CDR3 totals 17 residues. The ends were cut back, 0 bases at V and 7 bases at J, with 17 bases in the middle. Germline CDR1 is SGDLS and CDR2 is YYNGEE. This chain's CDR3 is CASSVARTDDENSPLHF. The CDR3 nucleotides read TGTGCCAGCAGCGTAGCTAGGACAGATGATGAGAATTCACCCCTCCACTTT. The whole variable domain, remainder taken from reference TRBV9 and TRBJ1-6, is DSGVTQTPKHLITATGQRVTLRCSPRSGDLSVYWYQQSLDQGLQFLIQYYNGEERAKGNILERFSAQQFPDLHSELNLSSLELGDSALYFCASSVARTDDENSPLHFGNGTRLTVT.

The chain links TRBV19 to TRBJ1-5; the match to TRBD1 covers 10 bases. With 6 bases clipped from V and 1 base from J, the junction kept 6 bases outside the gene matches. The CDR3 consists of 16 residues. The V gene's germline CDR1 is LNHDA and CDR2 SQIVND (reference sequence). This chain's CDR3 is CASRPRTGGSNQPQHF. The CDR3 DNA reads TGTGCCAGTAGACCTAGGACAGGGGGAAGCAATCAGCCCCAGCATTTT.

This clone was seen more than once but under ten times. The V and J genes are TRBV7-9 and TRBJ1-3; D unclear. Germline CDR1 and CDR2: SEHNR and FQNEAQ (reference sequence). Deletions cut 0 bases from V and 2 bases from J, with 5 bases between. This CDR3 is 14 amino acids long. The CDR3: CASSLAGTGNTIYF. The CDR3 DNA is TGTGCCAGCAGCTTAGCCGGTACTGGAAACACCATATATTTT.

This clone was seen only once. V and J are TRBV15 and TRBJ1-5, with TRBD1 as a possible D gene (6 bases). The CDR3 totals 19 residues. V was pared by 0 bases and J by 2 bases, with 20 bases between. Per germline, CDR1 LNHNV and CDR2 YYDKDF (reference sequence). The DNA of the CDR3 is TGTGCCACCAGCAGAGATGCCAATCCAGGGGTTGGGGGCAATCAGCCCCAGCATTTT. Translating gives CATSRDANPGVGGNQPQHF.

This chain connects TRBV19 to TRBJ1-2; 11 nucleotides agree with TRBD1. V lost 10 bases, J lost 2 bases, and 9 bases stayed unmatched. Germline-derived CDR1 and CDR2 are LNHDA and SQIVND (reference sequence). CDR3 length: 15 amino acids. The CDR3 spells CATRTGGFVNYGYTF. In DNA form, the CDR3 reads TGTGCCACCCGGACAGGGGGCTTCGTAAACTATGGCTACACCTTC. Together with reference TRBV19 and TRBJ1-2, the CDR3 gives the full variable domain: DGGITQSPKYLFRKEGQNVTLSCEQNLNHDAMYWYRQDPGQGLRLIYYSQIVNDFQKGDIAEGYSVSREKKESFPLTVTSAQKNPTAFYLCATRTGGFVNYGYTFGSGTRLTVV.

The chain uses TRBV9 and TRBJ2-5; no definite D call. The CDR3 extends over 12 amino acids. The germline gives CDR1 SGDLS, CDR2 YYNGEE. Trimming took 1 base from V and 7 from J, leaving 8 bases between them. The CDR3 loop reads CASSVSGGTQYF. CDR3 in DNA: TGTGCCAGCAGCGTAAGTGGCGGGACCCAGTACTTC.

The chain links TRBV6-4 to TRBJ1-2; TRBD1 agrees at 11 bases. The CDR3 covers 15 residues. Germline V CDR1 and CDR2: MRHNA, SNTAGT. The trim removed 5 bases at V and 8 bases at J, leaving 10 bases unmatched. The CDR3 coding sequence is TGTGCCAGCAGTCATGGGACAGGGGGAATGTTGGGCTACACCTTC. It specifies CASSHGTGGMLGYTF.

This clone was seen only a few times. The chain employs TRBV7-8 and TRBJ2-1; D is perhaps TRBD2 (5 bases). Trimming cost V 5 bases and J 1 base, with 12 bases left between them. Germline CDR1 reads SGHVS; CDR2 reads FQNEAQ. The CDR3 has 15 amino acids. The CDR3 coding sequence is TGTGCCAGCAGCCTGGCGGGTATGTCCTACAATGAGCAGTTCTTC. Translated, it gives CASSLAGMSYNEQFF.

This clone was recorded a few times. The chain links TRBV2 to TRBJ1-2; D is perhaps TRBD1 (6 bases). Germline-derived CDR1 and CDR2 are SNHLY and FYNNEI. V lost 5 bases and J lost 4, with 14 bases in between. The CDR3 loop spans 14 amino acids. For the CDR3, the DNA is TGTGCCAGCAGTCAGGACGGGACAACCTATGGCTACACCTTC. This encodes CASSQDGTTYGYTF. Drawing the rest from reference TRBV2 and TRBJ1-2, the complete variable domain is EPEVTQTPSHQVTQMGQEVILRCVPISNHLYFYWYRQILGQKVEFLVSFYNNEISEKSEIFDDQFSVERPDGSNFTLKIRSTKLEDSAMYFCASSQDGTTYGYTFGSGTRLTVV.

This rearrangement joins TRBV10-3 to TRBJ2-4, with 7 nucleotides matching TRBD1. V was pared by 10 bases and J by 8 bases, with 5 bases of the junction left unmatched. The CDR3 length is 11 residues. In germline, CDR1 is ENHRY, CDR2 SYGVKD. CDR3 region: CATQGEDIQYF. Written as DNA, the CDR3 is TGTGCCACCCAGGGGGAAGACATTCAGTACTTC.

This clone was observed a single time. V and J are TRBV15 and TRBJ2-7; 7 bases map to TRBD2. CDR1 LNHNV and CDR2 YYDKDF come from the germline V gene (reference sequence). J lost 5 bases, V lost 8 bases, and 21 bases had no gene match. This CDR3 is built from 17 residues. This CDR3 reads CATSAGLWRTAGDEQYF. The CDR3 DNA is TGTGCCACCTCAGCGGGATTATGGCGGACGGCCGGCGACGAGCAGTACTTC.

The V and J genes are TRBV12-3 or TRBV12-4 and TRBJ2-1, with a tentative D call TRBD2 (5 bases). With 0 bases removed from V and 15 bases from J, the gap between germline ends came to 12 bases. The CDR3 extends over 12 amino acids. CDR3 in amino acids: CASSLATAGRFF. DNA for the CDR3: TGTGCCAGCAGTTTAGCGACGGCGGGTCGGTTCTTC.

The chain is built from TRBV5-1 and TRBJ2-3; 13 positions agree with TRBD2. Germline lookup yields CDR1 SGHRS and CDR2 YFSETQ. This CDR3 comprises 16 residues. The ends lost 0 bases at V and 5 bases at J; junction bases unmatched: 3. The CDR3 DNA reads as TGCGCCAGCAGCTTGGTGGGGACTAGCGGGGAAGATACGCAGTATTTT. This gives the protein CASSLVGTSGEDTQYF.

The rearrangement joins TRBV5-1 to TRBJ1-5, with 7 bases matching TRBD1. J lost 1 base, V lost 0 bases, and 1 base had no gene match. The CDR3 length is 15 residues. From germline, CDR1 is SGHRS and CDR2 YFSETQ. This CDR3 reads CASSLETGSNQPQHF. Written as DNA, the CDR3 is TGCGCCAGCAGCTTGGAGACAGGGAGCAATCAGCCCCAGCATTTT.

The rearrangement joins TRBV19 to TRBJ2-7; tentatively, D is TRBD1 (6 bases). V was trimmed by 4 bases and J by 7 bases, leaving 20 bases between them. This CDR3 comprises 15 residues. Germline V gives CDR1 LNHDA, CDR2 SQIVND (reference sequence). In DNA, the CDR3 is TGTGCCAGTAGTACCCTGGGGGCCCAGCGAGGGGAGCAGTACTTC. This sequence encodes CASSTLGAQRGEQYF.

J is TRBJ1-4 and V is TRBV7-7, with D possibly being TRBD1 (5 bases). The CDR3 has 14 amino acids. V lost 1 base and J 6 bases, leaving 9 bases between the germline ends. CDR1 and CDR2 from the germline V gene are SSHAT and FNYEAQ (reference sequence). The CDR3 loop reads CASSLVWGDEKLFF. CDR3 nucleotide sequence: TGTGCCAGCAGCTTAGTCTGGGGCGATGAAAAACTGTTTTTT. The whole variable domain, remainder taken from reference TRBV7-7 and TRBJ1-4, is GAGVSQSPRYKVTKRGQDVTLRCDPISSHATLYWYQQALGQGPEFLTYFNYEAQPDKSGLPSDRFSAERPEGSISTLTIQRTEQRDSAMYRCASSLVWGDEKLFFGSGTQLSVL.

The chain is built from TRBV3-1 (or the pseudogene TRBV3-2) and TRBJ2-5; 12 bases map to TRBD2. Trimming at V came to 7 bases and at J to 6 bases, leaving 9 bases not matched to a gene. This CDR3 region has 15 residues. CDR1 LGHDT and CDR2 YNNKEL come from the germline V gene (reference sequence). The CDR3 is CASTLAGGPGKTQYF. CDR3 nucleotide sequence: TGTGCCAGCACCCTAGCGGGAGGGCCCGGCAAGACCCAGTACTTC.

The CDR3 nucleotides are TGTGCCAGCAGCCTACTAGCTGAGCAGGGTCAGCCCCAGCATTTT. Its translation: CASSLLAEQGQPQHF. This sequence joins TRBV5-6 and TRBJ1-5; maybe TRBD1 (5 bases). CDR3 size: 15 residues. The germline V gene has CDR1 SGHDT and CDR2 YYEEEE. Trimming took 4 bases from V and 6 from J, leaving 17 bases between them.

The rearrangement joins TRBV11-3 to TRBJ1-4; 9 bases fit TRBD1. Germline CDR1 reads SGHNT; CDR2 reads YENEEA. V shed 5 bases, J shed 6 bases, and the junction held 7 bases outside the gene matches. The CDR3 extends over 15 amino acids. CDR3 sequence: CASSRGQGWDEKLFF. The CDR3 region has the DNA TGTGCCAGCAGCCGAGGACAGGGGTGGGATGAAAAACTGTTTTTT.

The rearrangement uses TRBV12-3 or TRBV12-4 and TRBJ1-2; TRBD1 agrees at 9 bases. This CDR3 has 13 residues. Losses at the gene ends were 6 bases for V and 8 bases for J; bases not matched to a gene: 7. The CDR3 loop reads CASSADRGEGYTF. CDR3 coding DNA: TGTGCCAGCAGCGCTGACAGGGGGGAAGGCTACACCTTC.